This TCR beta chain is drawn from a study of CD8+ T cells in alopecia areata. Study-level information: Once tofacitinib had been taken for 6 to 18 months, 6 months off drug followed. By percentage of affected scalp area, the severity of treated patients was scored.

The study's findings and limits: Among the top 100, expanded CD8+ clones, as well as scalp clonality, were significantly decreased by tofacitinib.

Extracted RNA was reverse transcribed, and the resulting cDNA served as sequencing template. Clones were sequenced by immunoSEQ multiplex PCR, and TCRdb holds only the in-frame ones, with some missing. The table includes 210,000 or so clones, under 70% detected once. The CDR3 extends over 15 amino acids. The V gene end was trimmed by 5 bases and the J gene end by 4 bases; junction bases not matched to a gene: 7. CDR1 and CDR2 (germline): SGHTA, FQGTGA. As to treatment: oral pan-JAK inhibitor, 5-10 mg twice daily. The authors sorted CD4+ and CD8+ T cells from PBMCs. A word on this clone: The antigen is not known.

The source was CD4+ T cells sorted from blood, collected at roughly week 45, from a patient treated with tofacitinib. This receptor was taken from a human donor with alopecia areata. The chain is built from TRBV7-3 and TRBJ2-1; 8 bases are a match to TRBD1. CDR3 amino acids: CASSERQGSYNEQFF. For the CDR3, the DNA is TGTGCCAGCAGCGAAAGACAGGGGAGTTACAATGAGCAGTTCTTC.